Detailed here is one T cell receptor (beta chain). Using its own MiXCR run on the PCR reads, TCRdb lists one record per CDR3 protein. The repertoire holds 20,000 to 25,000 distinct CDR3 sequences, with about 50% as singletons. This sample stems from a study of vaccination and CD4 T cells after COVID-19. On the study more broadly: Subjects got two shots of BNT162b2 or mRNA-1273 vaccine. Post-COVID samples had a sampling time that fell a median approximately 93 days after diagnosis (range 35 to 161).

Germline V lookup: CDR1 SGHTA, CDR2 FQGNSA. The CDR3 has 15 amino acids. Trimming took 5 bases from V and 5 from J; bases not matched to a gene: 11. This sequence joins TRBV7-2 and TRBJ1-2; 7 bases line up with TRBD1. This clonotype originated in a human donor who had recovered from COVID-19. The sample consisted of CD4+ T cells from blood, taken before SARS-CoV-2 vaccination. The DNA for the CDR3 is TGTGCCAGCAGCGAAGACAGGGCTTCCCTTTATGGCTACACCTTC. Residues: CASSEDRASLYGYTF.